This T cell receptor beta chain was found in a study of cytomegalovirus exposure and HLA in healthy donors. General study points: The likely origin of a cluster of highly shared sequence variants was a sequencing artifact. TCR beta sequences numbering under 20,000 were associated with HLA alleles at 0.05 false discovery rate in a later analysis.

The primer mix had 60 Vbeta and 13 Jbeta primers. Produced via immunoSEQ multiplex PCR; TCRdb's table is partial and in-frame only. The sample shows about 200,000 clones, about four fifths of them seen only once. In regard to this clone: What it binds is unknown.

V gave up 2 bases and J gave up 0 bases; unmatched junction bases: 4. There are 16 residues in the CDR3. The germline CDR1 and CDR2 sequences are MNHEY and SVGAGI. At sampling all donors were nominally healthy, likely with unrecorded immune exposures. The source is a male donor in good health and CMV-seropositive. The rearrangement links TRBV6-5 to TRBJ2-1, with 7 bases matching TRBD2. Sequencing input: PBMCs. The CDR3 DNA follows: TGTGCCAGCAGTTACGGGGGGGTGGGCTCCTACAATGAGCAGTTCTTC. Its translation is CASSYGGVGSYNEQFF.